One sample yielded the 2 T cell receptor beta chains listed below, sequenced in a study of T cell repertoires in cytomegalovirus infection. Each CDR3 protein is one row after TCRdb ran MiXCR on the reads. The sample records 35,000 to 55,000 distinct CDR3 sequences, 15% to 25% being singletons. Their antigen targets remain unknown. This specimen was CD8+ T cells from cultured PBMCs, taken from culture after CMV antigen stimulation. These receptors originate from a human donor in good health (CMV status not recorded). Some clones in this sample may be carry-over from other donors' samples.

The sample holds a few counts of this clonotype. This rearrangement joins TRBV27 to TRBJ1-2; D gene ambiguous. The CDR3 length is 13 residues. CDR1 and CDR2 from the germline V gene are MNHEY and SMNVEV (reference sequence). Deletions cut 0 bases from V and 4 bases from J, with 6 bases between. The CDR3 sequence: CASSLSSGYGYTF. CDR3 coding DNA: TGTGCCAGCAGTTTATCCTCCGGCTATGGCTACACCTTC.

This clonotype was seen at least ten times. This sequence joins TRBV4-2 and TRBJ2-5; TRBD2 might be the D (5 bases). The CDR3 length is 14 residues. The germline V gene has CDR1 LGHNA and CDR2 YNFKEQ. With 3 bases removed from V and 0 bases from J, the gap between germline ends came to 8 bases. CDR3 amino acids: CASSQAEDQETQYF. CDR3 DNA sequence: TGTGCCAGCAGCCAGGCGGAGGACCAAGAGACCCAGTACTTC.